What follows are 26 T cell receptor beta chains derived from one specimen sequenced in a study of T cells expressing NK-cell markers. TCRdb reanalyzed the 5' RACE reads and collapses them to one entry per CDR3 protein, without DNA. In total, the table holds 500,000 or so distinct CDR3 sequences. Sequencing input: blood T cells: a sorted CD56 or NKG2C T cell subset, CD4+ or CD8+ T cells, or bulk PBMC T cells (not recorded which). These TCRs come from a man between 18 and 29 years old in good health.

V usage is TRBV10-3 and J usage is TRBJ2-5; TCRdb designates TRBD2, a call that cannot be tested without DNA. CDR3 size: 16 residues. Germline CDR1 reads ENHRY; CDR2 reads SYGVKD. The chain's CDR3 is CAISALAGQDRETQYF.

The chain couples TRBV12-3 or TRBV12-4 to TRBJ1-6. This CDR3 is built from 12 residues. The CDR3 protein is CASGASSSPLHF.

The chain links TRBV7-2 to TRBJ2-3; the TCRdb D gene call, TRBD2, has no DNA to confirm it. Germline V gene sequence: CDR1 SGHTA, CDR2 FQGNSA. This CDR3 is built from 13 residues. The CDR3 loop is CASSPRVTDTQYF.

This chain joins TRBV7-8 and TRBJ1-1; the TCRdb call, TRBD1, lacks DNA for checking. The CDR3 has 15 amino acids. Germline lookup yields CDR1 SGHVS and CDR2 FQNEAQ. The CDR3 spells CASSLVTGENTEAFF.

The chain carries TRBV25-1 and TRBJ2-1; the D call of TRBD2 rests on TCRdb alone, since no DNA is present to check it. CDR3 length: 15 residues. Germline V lookup: CDR1 MGHDK, CDR2 SYGVNS. CDR3 amino acids: CASSEPIAGVNEQFF.

The chain has TRBV12-3 or TRBV12-4 and TRBJ2-3. The CDR3 is 12 amino acids. The CDR3 protein is CASSFDNSAQYF.

V gene TRBV5-1 combines with J gene TRBJ2-4. Germline loops: CDR1 SGHRS, CDR2 YFSETQ. CDR3 length: 16 amino acids. The CDR3: CASRRDLPIAKNIQYF.

The chain combines TRBV11-2 with TRBJ2-1; TCRdb selects TRBD2, and the lack of DNA leaves this call unchecked. Germline CDR1 SGHAT, CDR2 FQNNGV. This CDR3 has 17 residues. The CDR3 loop is CASSPRPISTLNNEQFF.

This chain links TRBV29-1 with TRBJ2-1. This CDR3 comprises 16 residues. CDR1 is SQVTM and CDR2 is ANQGSEA in the germline V gene. CDR3 sequence reads: CSVGLRSFVGYNEQFF.

The chain uses TRBV20-1 and TRBJ2-4. CDR3 length: 18 residues. CDR1 is DFQATT and CDR2 is SNEGSKA in the germline V gene (reference sequence). CDR3 region: CSASFLVSSDGSKNIQYF.

CDR3 residues: CSARGQLTSGKKETQYF. The rearrangement uses TRBV20-1 and TRBJ2-5; TCRdb gives TRBD2 as the D gene, but with no DNA this cannot be confirmed. Germline V gene data show CDR1 as DFQATT and CDR2 as SNEGSKA (reference sequence). This CDR3 is 17 amino acids long.

The chain's CDR3 is CASSLISGRASNEQFF. V usage is TRBV27 and J usage is TRBJ2-1; TCRdb's D call, TRBD2, is unchecked because there is no DNA. The length of the CDR3 is 16 residues. The V gene's germline CDR1 is MNHEY and CDR2 SMNVEV (reference sequence).

The J gene is TRBJ2-5, the V gene TRBV11-3; TCRdb names TRBD2, which stays unverified in the absence of DNA. The CDR3 totals 16 residues. Germline V gene sequence: CDR1 SGHNT, CDR2 YENEEA. The CDR3 is CASSGRTSGSGETQYF.

The V call is TRBV27, the J call TRBJ2-7; TCRdb's D call, TRBD1, is unchecked because there is no DNA. Germline V gives CDR1 MNHEY, CDR2 SMNVEV (reference sequence). CDR3 length equals 15 residues. The CDR3 spells CASSYYRQRSDEQYF.

The chain joins TRBV28 to TRBJ1-5. The CDR3 is 12 amino acids. Per germline, CDR1 MDHEN and CDR2 SYDVKM. This CDR3 reads CASSLLRQPQHF.

This CDR3 reads CASSTLIRGPGETQYF. This chain joins TRBV21-1 and TRBJ2-5; as DNA is missing, the TRBD1 call by TCRdb cannot be tested. TRBV21-1 counts as a pseudogene. CDR3 length: 16 residues.

The chain carries TRBV24-1 and TRBJ2-2; there is no DNA to check the TCRdb D call of TRBD2. There are 16 residues in the CDR3. Germline V gene data show CDR1 as KGHDR and CDR2 as SFDVKD. This CDR3 reads CATSGRTSSISGELFF.

The chain has TRBV12-3 or TRBV12-4 and TRBJ2-5; the D gene TCRdb calls, TRBD2, cannot be checked with no DNA. This CDR3 is built from 14 residues. CDR3 amino acids: CASSQGLVEETQYF.

The chain links TRBV11-2 to TRBJ2-4; TCRdb proposes TRBD2, but this gene call is untestable without DNA. Germline V CDR1 and CDR2: SGHAT, FQNNGV. The CDR3 sequence is 15 residues long. CDR3 in amino acids: CASSFTSRTKNIQYF. The full variable domain, completed using reference TRBV11-2 and TRBJ2-4, is EAGVAQSPRYKIIEKRQSVAFWCNPISGHATLYWYQQILGQGPKLLIQFQNNGVVDDSQLPKDRFSAERLKGVDSTLKIQPAKLEDSAVYLCASSFTSRTKNIQYFGAGTRLSVL.

J is TRBJ2-7 and V is TRBV15; checking the TCRdb D call of TRBD1 is not possible without DNA. The germline V gene encodes CDR1 LNHNV and CDR2 YYDKDF (reference sequence). This CDR3 spans 13 amino acids. The CDR3 sequence: CATSNPRGAEQYF.

This chain's CDR3 is CASSQDGEDTQYF. V is TRBV4-3 and J is TRBJ2-3. This CDR3 comprises 13 residues. In germline, CDR1 is LGHNA, CDR2 YSLEER.

This chain connects TRBV25-1 to TRBJ2-3; the D call of TRBD1 rests on TCRdb alone, since no DNA is present to check it. The CDR3 is made up of 15 amino acids. The germline CDR1 and CDR2 sequences are MGHDK and SYGVNS. The chain's CDR3 is CASASVRGAGDTQYF.

V and J are TRBV2 and TRBJ2-5; the TRBD2 assignment by TCRdb is unverifiable without DNA. The CDR3 is 12 residues long. Germline values: CDR1 SNHLY, CDR2 FYNNEI. This CDR3 is CASSREVETQYF.

This sequence joins TRBV7-6 and TRBJ2-1; as DNA is missing, the TRBD1 call by TCRdb cannot be tested. This CDR3 has 16 amino acids. The germline gives CDR1 SGHVS, CDR2 FNYEAQ. CDR3 sequence: CASSRPRGETYNEQFF.

The V gene is TRBV12-3 or TRBV12-4, the J gene TRBJ2-3. This CDR3 has 13 residues. The CDR3 reads CASIGVSTDTQYF.

This chain uses TRBV15 with TRBJ1-1; with no DNA, the TCRdb D assignment of TRBD1 cannot be verified. The CDR3 is 16 amino acids. Germline CDR1 reads LNHNV; CDR2 reads YYDKDF (reference sequence). CDR3 sequence: CATSRDYGQENTEAFF.